This T cell receptor beta chain was sequenced in a study of shared clonotypes between healthy human individuals (dated by TCRdb to the early 2020s). In the study overall: The cohort included a few men and a couple of women between 18 and 49 years of age. To estimate repertoire size and how much clonotype sharing occurs between individuals, the study deeply sequenced the blood TCR repertoires of roughly 5 healthy adults. For each donor, three plates each were used for CD4 naive and CD4 memory, two plates were used for CD8 naive, and one plate was used for CD8 memory. To increase sequencing depth and limit assay-specific biases, different laboratories used diverse techniques to prepare libraries and sequence TCR repertoires. Each donor's leukapheresis produced roughly between roughly 0.85 and 10 billion PBMCs.

Using the deep immunoSEQ assay, multiplex PCR amplified TCR CDR3 regions from genomic DNA. Genomic DNA extracted from each cell subset was distributed evenly over all wells of several immunoSEQ 96-well plates, and each plate served as one replicate. For sorted subsets, each replicate PCR was loaded with about 200 ng genomic DNA, equivalent to 32,000 or so T cell genomes. Purified libraries were quantified with a Qubit 3.0 fluorometer, sized on a Bioanalyzer 2100, and re-quantified with the KAPA Library Quantification kit. Each immunoSEQ 96-well plate was sequenced on its own single-read 150-cycle Illumina NextSeq 550 flow cell. The study's processing was this. Because the immunoSEQ output held only junctional sequences and lacked quality scores, the filtering could not match the filtering applied to full-length reads. Sequences were annotated with PyIR, a Python wrapper for IgBLAST v1.9, and V/J genes and CDR3 were assigned using IMGT germline references. Reads were filtered out if the reads had weak V/J assignments (E-value above 1e-6), no CDR3, stop codons, out-of-frame junctions, or ambiguous translated residues. V3J clonotypes were defined as sequences sharing an identical inferred V gene, J gene, and CDR3 amino acid sequence. Percentage overlap between repertoires was calculated by dividing the number of shared unique clonotypes by the size of the smaller repertoire. Richness of each repertoire was evaluated using RTK rarefaction, the Chao1 estimator, and Recon v2.1 estimates of unobserved clonotypes. For all TCRbeta clonotypes obtained by the gDNA method from a handful of donors, generation probabilities were computed with OLGA. TCRdb re-hosts the immuneACCESS table, in-frame sequences only. Its copies lack some clones; in the studies checked, an unresolved V gene accounts for under half of them, and the cause for the rest is not known. The DNA was the basis for D and trimming; V, J and clone size are from that table. The sample table contains a few million clones; only one count was recorded for about 92% of them. The top ten clonotypes cover under 0.45% of the sample.

Including cysteine and phenylalanine, the CDR3 has 15 amino acids. Kept here is only the CDR3 DNA, which spans 45 bases and is read in frame from base 1. From the germline V gene (reference sequence), CDR1 is WNHNN and CDR2 is SYGVQD. Trimming leaves V shorter by 8 bases and J shorter by 0 bases, with the junction holding 6 bases beyond the gene matches. Healthy HIV-negative adults with no recently reported acute infections or vaccinations were included as donors. Every donor was a Caucasian adult residing in Nashville, Tennessee, USA. CD4+ T cells were enriched through magnetic negative selection, after which naive cells were positively selected on CD45RA and the remaining negative fraction served as the memory subset. Blood was collected by leukapheresis, and PBMCs were isolated by Ficoll-Histopaque density gradient centrifugation and then cryopreserved in liquid nitrogen vapor phase. Purity and quantity of every magnetically sorted T cell population were checked by analytical flow cytometry. Genomic DNA was isolated from each sorted fraction and quantified by UV absorbance on a Nanodrop 2000c.

Findings and caveats that apply to the study as a whole: Even with the large sequencing depth, rarefaction of the sorted-subset datasets indicated that sequencing was incomplete. Compared with non-shared clonotypes, the clonotypes found in all four sorted-subset donors had higher generation probabilities. Based on pairwise subsampling, the degree of clonotype sharing among donors was expected to be affected by sequencing depth. Sampling was limited to blood, and TCR repertoires in tissue likely differ from TCR repertoires in blood. Because the study included only a small number of donors, the genetic and exposure-history diversity represented was limited. When several donors were compared, the shared fraction of clonotypes was approximately 5% for naive CD4, roughly 3.3% for naive CD8, 2.3% for memory CD4, and 0.35% to 0.4% for memory CD8. Estimated clonotype richness was generally larger for naive than for memory subsets.

On this clone itself: This clone's antigen is unknown. No clone much larger than this one lies a single base away; base qualities are absent.

The clonotype originates from a man aged 18 to 29 in good health. Some clones in this sample may be carry-over from other donors' samples. The sequenced material came from naive CD4+ T cells from PBMCs. Reading the label with the study, this specimen's cell subset or site is: CD45RA+ positively selected. Here the chain combines TRBV10-1 and TRBJ2-3, and TRBD2 aligns with 9 junction nucleotides. The bases are TGCGCCAGCTCTAGCGGGACCCGTAGCACAGATACGCAGTATTTT. This translates into CASSSGTRSTDTQYF.